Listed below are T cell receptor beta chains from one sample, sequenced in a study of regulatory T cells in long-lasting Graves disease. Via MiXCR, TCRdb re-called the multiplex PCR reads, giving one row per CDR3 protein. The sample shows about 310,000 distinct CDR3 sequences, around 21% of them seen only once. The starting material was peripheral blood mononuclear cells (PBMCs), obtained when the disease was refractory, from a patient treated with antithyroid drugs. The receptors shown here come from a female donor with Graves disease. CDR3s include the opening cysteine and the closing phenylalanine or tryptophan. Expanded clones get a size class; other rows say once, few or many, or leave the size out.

CDR3 protein: CASSTSSSGNTIYF; clone size: .; V gene: TRBV19; J gene: TRBJ1-3
CDR3 protein: CAAKRGSYNEQFF; clone size: few; V gene: TRBV2; J gene: TRBJ2-1
CDR3 protein: CASSPVGDTEAFF; clone size: many; V gene: TRBV5-1; J gene: TRBJ1-1
CDR3 protein: CASSVGWTTNHEQYF; clone size: few; V gene: TRBV9; J gene: TRBJ2-7
CDR3 protein: CASSPLGASTDTQYF; clone size: .; V gene: TRBV11-2; J gene: TRBJ2-3
CDR3 protein: CASTQGAEAFF; clone size: .; V gene: TRBV6-2/TRBV6-3; J gene: TRBJ1-1
CDR3 protein: CASTHKALDLNEQYF; clone size: many; V gene: TRBV28; J gene: TRBJ2-7
CDR3 protein: CASSLVGGGGKPYNEQFF; clone size: .; V gene: TRBV7-2; J gene: TRBJ2-1
CDR3 protein: CASRVGTSIAKNIQYF; clone size: .; V gene: TRBV6-2/TRBV6-3; J gene: TRBJ2-4
CDR3 protein: CASSPSREGKLFF; clone size: .; V gene: TRBV19; J gene: TRBJ1-4
CDR3 protein: CASIPALRGPQHF; clone size: .; V gene: TRBV6-1; J gene: TRBJ1-5
CDR3 protein: CSAAPQIGQQYF; clone size: .; V gene: TRBV20-1; J gene: TRBJ2-7
CDR3 protein: CATVAGGHYNEQFF; clone size: few; V gene: TRBV10-3; J gene: TRBJ2-1
CDR3 protein: CSVEVSDRGLGELFF; clone size: .; V gene: TRBV29-1; J gene: TRBJ2-2
CDR3 protein: CASSLPPQTEIYEQYF; clone size: many; V gene: TRBV28; J gene: TRBJ2-7
CDR3 protein: CASSQEGGTNEKLFF; clone size: few; V gene: TRBV4-1; J gene: TRBJ1-4
CDR3 protein: CASSYSGTGGREQYF; clone size: .; V gene: TRBV6-2/TRBV6-3; J gene: TRBJ2-7
CDR3 protein: CAISPLDSSANTEAFF; clone size: .; V gene: TRBV10-3; J gene: TRBJ1-1
CDR3 protein: CASSRLISGEETQYF; clone size: .; V gene: TRBV12-3/TRBV12-4; J gene: TRBJ2-5
CDR3 protein: CASAGTDNSPLHF; clone size: .; V gene: TRBV30; J gene: TRBJ1-6
CDR3 protein: CASSTGAPGEQYF; clone size: .; V gene: TRBV27; J gene: TRBJ2-7
CDR3 protein: CASSFQGVFYEQYF; clone size: .; V gene: TRBV5-4; J gene: TRBJ2-7
CDR3 protein: CASEMEETQYF; clone size: few; V gene: TRBV28; J gene: TRBJ2-5
CDR3 protein: CASRGGGERAGSTYEQYF; clone size: few; V gene: TRBV6-1; J gene: TRBJ2-7
CDR3 protein: CATRTGLYEQYF; clone size: many; V gene: TRBV30; J gene: TRBJ2-7
CDR3 protein: CASSVQGTPLHF; clone size: many; V gene: TRBV2; J gene: TRBJ1-6
CDR3 protein: CASSDRGAYGYTF; clone size: .; V gene: TRBV6-1; J gene: TRBJ1-2
CDR3 protein: CASTPPWAEEQFF; clone size: .; V gene: TRBV12-3/TRBV12-4; J gene: TRBJ2-1
CDR3 protein: CASSRQGQDSGANVLTF; clone size: many; V gene: TRBV28; J gene: TRBJ2-6
CDR3 protein: CASSETKTGNTIYF; clone size: .; V gene: TRBV7-2; J gene: TRBJ1-3
CDR3 protein: CASSKPGQSSYEQYF; clone size: many; V gene: TRBV6-1; J gene: TRBJ2-7
CDR3 protein: CASSAGEGGLGTEAFF; clone size: .; V gene: TRBV18; J gene: TRBJ1-1
CDR3 protein: CASRLAGGPIEQFF; clone size: .; V gene: TRBV28; J gene: TRBJ2-1
CDR3 protein: CASSWTGLQETQYF; clone size: many; V gene: TRBV27; J gene: TRBJ2-5
CDR3 protein: CASSFLRTRQETQYF; clone size: .; V gene: TRBV28; J gene: TRBJ2-5
CDR3 protein: CASSFSKSETQYF; clone size: .; V gene: TRBV7-2; J gene: TRBJ2-5
CDR3 protein: CASTGTGDGQAAGSKNIQYF; clone size: few; V gene: TRBV5-4; J gene: TRBJ2-4
CDR3 protein: CASSPRPLTHRRGSYNEQFF; clone size: few; V gene: TRBV28; J gene: TRBJ2-1
CDR3 protein: CSARPGSSYEQYF; clone size: many; V gene: TRBV20-1; J gene: TRBJ2-7
CDR3 protein: CASSYGQGARNSPLHF; clone size: many; V gene: TRBV6-2/TRBV6-3; J gene: TRBJ1-6
CDR3 protein: CASSQDRGDSNSPLHF; clone size: few; V gene: TRBV11-2; J gene: TRBJ1-6
CDR3 protein: CASRKAGANVLTF; clone size: .; V gene: TRBV19; J gene: TRBJ2-6
CDR3 protein: CASSSWAGQETQYF; clone size: many; V gene: TRBV13; J gene: TRBJ2-5
CDR3 protein: CASSSSVGVQETNEKLFF; clone size: many; V gene: TRBV2; J gene: TRBJ1-4
CDR3 protein: CAIRQGLYEKLFF; clone size: few; V gene: TRBV10-3; J gene: TRBJ1-4
CDR3 protein: CATSRDDSSGDSTLKGYTF; clone size: .; V gene: TRBV15; J gene: TRBJ1-2
CDR3 protein: CASSTDLGRDEQYF; clone size: many; V gene: TRBV7-2; J gene: TRBJ2-7